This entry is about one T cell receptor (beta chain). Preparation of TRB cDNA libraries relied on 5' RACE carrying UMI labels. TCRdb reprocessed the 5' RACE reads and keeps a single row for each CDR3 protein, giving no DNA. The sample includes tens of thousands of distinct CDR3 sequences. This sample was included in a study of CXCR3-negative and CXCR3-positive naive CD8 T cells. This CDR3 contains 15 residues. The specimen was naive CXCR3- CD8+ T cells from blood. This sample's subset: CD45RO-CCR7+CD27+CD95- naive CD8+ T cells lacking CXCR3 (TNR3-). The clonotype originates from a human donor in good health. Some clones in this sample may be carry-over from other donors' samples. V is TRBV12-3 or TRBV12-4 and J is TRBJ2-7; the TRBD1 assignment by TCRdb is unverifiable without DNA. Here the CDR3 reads CASSLEGDGYYEQYF.